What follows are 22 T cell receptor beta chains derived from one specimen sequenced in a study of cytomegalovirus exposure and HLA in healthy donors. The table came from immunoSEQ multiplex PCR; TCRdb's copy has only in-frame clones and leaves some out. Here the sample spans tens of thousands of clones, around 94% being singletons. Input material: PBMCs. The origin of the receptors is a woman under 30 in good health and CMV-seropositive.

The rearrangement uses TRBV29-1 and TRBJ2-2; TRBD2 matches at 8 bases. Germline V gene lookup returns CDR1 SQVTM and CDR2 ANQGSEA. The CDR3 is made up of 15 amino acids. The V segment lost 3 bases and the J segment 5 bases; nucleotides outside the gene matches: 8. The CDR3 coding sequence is TGCAGCGTTGAGTGGAGCGGGAGTTTAACCGGGGAGCTGTTTTTT. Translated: CSVEWSGSLTGELFF.

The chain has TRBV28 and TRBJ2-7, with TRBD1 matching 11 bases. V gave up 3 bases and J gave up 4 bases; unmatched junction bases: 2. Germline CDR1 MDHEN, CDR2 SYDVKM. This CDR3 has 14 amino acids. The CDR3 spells CASSLRDRGYEQYF. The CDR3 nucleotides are TGTGCCAGCAGTTTGCGGGACAGGGGGTACGAGCAGTACTTC. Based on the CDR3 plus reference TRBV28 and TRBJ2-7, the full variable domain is DVKVTQSSRYLVKRTGEKVFLECVQDMDHENMFWYRQDPGLGLRLIYFSYDVKMKEKGDIPEGYSVSREKKERFSLILESASTNQTSMYLCASSLRDRGYEQYFGPGTRLTVT.

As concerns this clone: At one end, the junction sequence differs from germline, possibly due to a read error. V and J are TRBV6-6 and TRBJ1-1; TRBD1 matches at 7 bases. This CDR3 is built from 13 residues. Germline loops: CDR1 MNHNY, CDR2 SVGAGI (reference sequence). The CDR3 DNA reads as TGTGCCAGCAGTTCAACCCTGCAGGGACAGCTGGCCTTT. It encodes CASSSTLQGQLAF.

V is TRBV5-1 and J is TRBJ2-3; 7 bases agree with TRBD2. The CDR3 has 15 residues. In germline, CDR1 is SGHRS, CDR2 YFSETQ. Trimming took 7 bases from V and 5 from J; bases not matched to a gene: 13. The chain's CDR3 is CASRNVGGRGDTQYF. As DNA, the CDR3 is TGCGCCAGCCGAAACGTTGGCGGGAGAGGAGATACGCAGTATTTT.

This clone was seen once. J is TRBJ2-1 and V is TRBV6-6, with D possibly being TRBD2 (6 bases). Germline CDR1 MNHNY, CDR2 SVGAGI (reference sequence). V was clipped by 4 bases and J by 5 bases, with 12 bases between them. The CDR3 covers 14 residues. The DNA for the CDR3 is TGTGCCAGCAGTTCCGGGACTTACAACAATGAGCAGTTCTTC. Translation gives CASSSGTYNNEQFF.

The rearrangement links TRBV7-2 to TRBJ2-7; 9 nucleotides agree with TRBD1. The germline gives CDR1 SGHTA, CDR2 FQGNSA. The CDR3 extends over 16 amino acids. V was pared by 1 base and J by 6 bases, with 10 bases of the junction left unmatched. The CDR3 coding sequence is TGTGCCAGCAGCTTAGTTCGGGGACAGGGCCGTCTCGAGCAGTACTTC. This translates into CASSLVRGQGRLEQYF.

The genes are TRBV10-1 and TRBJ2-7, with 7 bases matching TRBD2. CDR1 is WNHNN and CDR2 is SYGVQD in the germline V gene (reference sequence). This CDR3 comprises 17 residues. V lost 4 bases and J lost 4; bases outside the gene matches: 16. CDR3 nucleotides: TGCGCCAGCAGTGTAGCGGGTGCCCGGGGAAGGCCTTACGAGCAGTACTTC. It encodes CASSVAGARGRPYEQYF.

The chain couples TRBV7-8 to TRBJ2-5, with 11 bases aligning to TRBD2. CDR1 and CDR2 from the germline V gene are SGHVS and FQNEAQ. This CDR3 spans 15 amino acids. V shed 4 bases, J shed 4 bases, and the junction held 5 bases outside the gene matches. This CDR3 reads CASSYRLAGTETQYF. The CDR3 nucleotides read TGTGCCAGCAGCTACCGACTAGCGGGGACAGAGACCCAGTACTTC.

The CDR3 region has the DNA TGTGCCAGCAGTTTATCAACCCGGACTAGTCTACACGAGCAGTACTTC. Translating gives CASSLSTRTSLHEQYF. The chain combines TRBV27 with TRBJ2-7; 7 nucleotides line up with TRBD2. V shed 0 bases, J shed 5 bases, and the junction held 10 bases outside the gene matches. Germline V gives CDR1 MNHEY, CDR2 SMNVEV (reference sequence). This CDR3 has 16 amino acids.

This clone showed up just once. The CDR3 loop is CASSQDWGRDADTQYF. The CDR3 region has the DNA TGCGCCAGCAGCCAAGATTGGGGGAGGGACGCAGATACGCAGTATTTT. The chain is built from TRBV4-1 and TRBJ2-3; 7 nucleotides agree with TRBD2. Germline V CDR1 and CDR2: MGHRA, YSYEKL. V lost 0 bases to trimming and J lost 4 bases; unmatched junction nucleotides: 7. CDR3 size: 16 residues.

The CDR3 nucleotides are TGCGCCAGCAGCTTGCGTATACAGGGACCTCCCTACGAGCAGTACTTC. It encodes CASSLRIQGPPYEQYF. The chain couples TRBV5-1 to TRBJ2-5; a possible D gene is TRBD1 (6 bases). The better agreement between TRBJ2-7 and the DNA end casts doubt on the J call. Germline CDR1 reads SGHRS; CDR2 reads YFSETQ. The CDR3 runs 16 residues.

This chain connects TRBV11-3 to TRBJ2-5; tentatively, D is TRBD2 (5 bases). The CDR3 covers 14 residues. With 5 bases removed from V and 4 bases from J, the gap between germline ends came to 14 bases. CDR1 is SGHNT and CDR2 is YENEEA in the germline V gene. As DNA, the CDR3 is TGTGCCAGCAGCCTCGACTACCCAGGAGAGACCCAGTACTTC. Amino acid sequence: CASSLDYPGETQYF.

This chain's CDR3 is CASRPRGVAGGISEQYF. The CDR3, as DNA: TGTGCCAGCAGACCCCGAGGGGTAGCGGGAGGAATCTCCGAGCAGTACTTC. The rearrangement joins TRBV13 to TRBJ2-7; 10 bases line up with TRBD2. The CDR3 loop spans 17 amino acids. Germline CDR1 and CDR2: PRHDT and FYEKMQ (reference sequence). Unmatched junction bases numbered 17, after V lost 6 bases and J lost 6 bases.

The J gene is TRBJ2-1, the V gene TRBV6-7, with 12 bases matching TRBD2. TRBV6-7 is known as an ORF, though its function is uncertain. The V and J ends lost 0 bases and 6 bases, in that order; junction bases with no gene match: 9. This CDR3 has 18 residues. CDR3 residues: CASSYSRTSGITVNEQFF. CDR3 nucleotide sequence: TGTGCCAGCAGTTACTCCCGGACTAGCGGGATCACGGTCAATGAGCAGTTCTTC.

The CDR3 spells CASSFSDYGYTF. The CDR3 DNA reads TGTGCCAGCAGCTTTTCAGACTATGGCTACACCTTC. V gene TRBV5-6 combines with J gene TRBJ1-2, with unresolved D. The CDR3 has 12 residues. Trimming removed 2 bases at V and 3 bases at J, with 5 bases between. Germline values: CDR1 SGHDT, CDR2 YYEEEE.

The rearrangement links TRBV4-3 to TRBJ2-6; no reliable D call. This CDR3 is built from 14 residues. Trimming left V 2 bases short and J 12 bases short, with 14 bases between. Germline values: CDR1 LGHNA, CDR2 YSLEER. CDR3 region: CASSQTSVLSVLTF. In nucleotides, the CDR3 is TGCGCCAGCAGCCAAACCTCGGTATTATCCGTCCTGACTTTC.

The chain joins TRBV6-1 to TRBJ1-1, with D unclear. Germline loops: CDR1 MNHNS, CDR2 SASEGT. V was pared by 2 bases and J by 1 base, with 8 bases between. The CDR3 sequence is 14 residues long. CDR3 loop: CASSEIGANTEAFF. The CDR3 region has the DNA TGTGCCAGCAGTGAAATCGGTGCGAACACTGAAGCTTTCTTT.

The CDR3 DNA is TGTGCCAGCAGTTACTCCACAGGCGGCTACGAGCAGTACTTC. Amino acids: CASSYSTGGYEQYF. V usage is TRBV6-5 and J usage is TRBJ2-7; D may be TRBD1 (5 bases). Trimming cost V 0 bases and J 3 bases, with 9 bases left between them. Germline V lookup: CDR1 MNHEY, CDR2 SVGAGI. The CDR3 loop spans 14 amino acids.

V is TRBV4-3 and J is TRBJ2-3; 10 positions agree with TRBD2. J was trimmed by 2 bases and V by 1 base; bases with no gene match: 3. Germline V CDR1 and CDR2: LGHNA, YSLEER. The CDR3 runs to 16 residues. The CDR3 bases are TGCGCCAGCAGCCAAGGGACTAGCGGATCCACAGATACGCAGTATTTT. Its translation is CASSQGTSGSTDTQYF.

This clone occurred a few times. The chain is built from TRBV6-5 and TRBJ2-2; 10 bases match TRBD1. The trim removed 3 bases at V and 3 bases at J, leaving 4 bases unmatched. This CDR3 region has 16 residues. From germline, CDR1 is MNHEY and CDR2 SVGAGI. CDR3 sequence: CASSYKGQGYTGELFF. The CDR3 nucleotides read TGTGCCAGCAGTTATAAGGGACAGGGGTACACCGGGGAGCTGTTTTTT.

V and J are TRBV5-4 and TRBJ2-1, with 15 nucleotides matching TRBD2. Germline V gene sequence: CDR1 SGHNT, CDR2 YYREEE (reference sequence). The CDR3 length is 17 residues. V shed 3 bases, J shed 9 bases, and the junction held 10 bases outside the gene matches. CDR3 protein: CASSSGTSGGTWGEQFF. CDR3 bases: TGTGCCAGCAGCTCCGGGACTAGCGGGGGGACCTGGGGTGAGCAGTTCTTC.

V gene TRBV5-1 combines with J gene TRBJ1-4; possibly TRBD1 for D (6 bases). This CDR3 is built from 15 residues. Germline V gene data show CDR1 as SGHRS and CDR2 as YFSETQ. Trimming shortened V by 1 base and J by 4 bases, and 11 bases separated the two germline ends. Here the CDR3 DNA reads TGCGCCAGCAGCTTGAATCAGGGGTTTAATGAAAAACTGTTTTTT. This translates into CASSLNQGFNEKLFF.